The source of this T cell receptor beta chain is a study of control samples from healthy donors and cancer patients. TCRdb's table, derived via immunoSEQ multiplex PCR, lists solely in-frame clones and lacks some. This table holds about 30,000 clones, around 92% found once. Trimming at V came to 2 bases and at J to 0 bases, leaving 0 bases not matched to a gene. The V gene's germline CDR1 is ENHRY and CDR2 SYGVKD. This CDR3 region has 14 residues. Sequencing used PBMCs. The TCR sequence derives from a man in his forties or fifties with lung cancer. The chain carries TRBV10-3 and TRBJ2-5; 7 bases agree with TRBD2. CDR3 amino acids: CAISEREDQETQYF. The CDR3 DNA sequence: TGTGCCATCAGTGAGCGGGAGGACCAAGAGACCCAGTACTTC.